The source of this TCR beta chain is a study of cytomegalovirus exposure and HLA in healthy donors. Study outcomes and limitations: According to a later analysis, most TCR beta chains associated with CMV appeared HLA-restricted.

Comments on this clone: Its antigen is currently unknown.

Primers: 60 Vbeta forward and 13 Jbeta reverse. Libraries were prepared by immunoSEQ multiplex PCR; TCRdb keeps only in-frame clonotypes and omits some of them. Here the sample spans 150,000 to 200,000 clones, less than 90% being singletons. Per the germline V gene, CDR1 is MNHEY and CDR2 is SMNVEV (reference sequence). J lost 2 bases, V lost 2 bases, and 6 bases had no gene match. The CDR3 has 16 amino acids. V usage is TRBV27 and J usage is TRBJ2-5, with TRBD2 matching over 9 bases. The origin of this receptor is a boy aged 2 to 9 in good health and CMV-seronegative. The sequenced sample consisted of PBMCs. The CDR3 is CASSLGASGVQETQYF. CDR3 DNA sequence: TGTGCCAGCAGTTTAGGGGCTAGCGGGGTACAAGAGACCCAGTACTTC.